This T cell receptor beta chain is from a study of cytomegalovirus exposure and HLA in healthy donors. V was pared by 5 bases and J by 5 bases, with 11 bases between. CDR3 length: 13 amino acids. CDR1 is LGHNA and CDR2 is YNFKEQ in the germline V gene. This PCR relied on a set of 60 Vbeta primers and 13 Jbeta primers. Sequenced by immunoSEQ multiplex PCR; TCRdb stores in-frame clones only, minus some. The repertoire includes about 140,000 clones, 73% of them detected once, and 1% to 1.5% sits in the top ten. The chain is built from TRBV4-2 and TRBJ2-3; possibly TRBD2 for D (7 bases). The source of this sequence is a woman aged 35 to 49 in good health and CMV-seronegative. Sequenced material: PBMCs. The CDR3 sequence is CASSGGAGDTQYF. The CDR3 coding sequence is TGTGCCAGCAGCGGGGGGGCCGGAGATACGCAGTATTTT.